This T cell receptor (beta chain) derives from a study of blood T cell repertoires in COVID-19. Study at large: From T cells, B-cell-depleted T cells, or PBMCs came the material, which was cDNA or gDNA.

Per the original data handling: Quantification of nucleated cells was approximated via reference gene primer amplification. The assay was immunoSEQ multiplex PCR, and TCRdb's table has in-frame clones only and misses some. Clonal size and the V and J genes are those of that table, whereas D and trimming came from the DNA. The sample carries fewer than 650,000 clones, 85% to 90% recorded once. The CDR3 runs 13 residues. The J segment lost 4 bases and the V segment lost 5 bases, leaving 1 base of the junction unmatched. The sequence was collected from a woman aged 45-59 years with COVID-19, enrolled during active disease. Sequenced input: peripheral blood. The rearrangement joins TRBV12-3 or TRBV12-4 to TRBJ1-5, with 8 bases that match TRBD1. CDR3 DNA sequence: TGTGCCAGCAGTCGGACAGGGAATCAGCCCCAGCATTTT. Its protein product is CASSRTGNQPQHF.